The 27 T cell receptor beta chains below were found in one sample sequenced in a study of cytomegalovirus exposure and HLA in healthy donors. The primer mix had 60 Vbeta and 13 Jbeta primers. TCRdb keeps only in-frame clones here, not all; method: immunoSEQ multiplex PCR. The repertoire holds under 200,000 clones, 80% to 90% seen once, with approximately 2% in the top ten. The material sequenced was PBMCs. The receptors were sampled from a man younger than 30 in good health and CMV-seronegative.

The chain carries TRBV11-3 and TRBJ2-1; TRBD2 matches at 9 bases. This CDR3 contains 14 residues. Trimming removed 3 bases from V and 3 bases from J; junction bases left unmatched: 0. CDR1 is SGHNT and CDR2 is YENEEA in the germline V gene. In DNA, the CDR3 is TGTGCCAGCAGCTTTAGCGGGGGCTACAATGAGCAGTTCTTC. It translates to CASSFSGGYNEQFF.

The chain combines TRBV28 with TRBJ2-3; tentatively, D is TRBD2 (5 bases). The CDR3 sequence is 13 residues long. The germline gives CDR1 MDHEN, CDR2 SYDVKM. V was cut by 4 bases and J by 4 bases, with 9 bases left in between. The CDR3 reads CASSSEGSDTQYF. In nucleotides, the CDR3 is TGTGCCAGCAGTTCCGAGGGTTCAGATACGCAGTATTTT.

Remarks on this clone: The same CDR3 can be traced to other DNA sequences in this sample. J is TRBJ1-5 and V is TRBV6-1; maybe TRBD1 (6 bases). Germline CDR1 is MNHNS and CDR2 is SASEGT. V was clipped by 1 base and J by 7 bases, with 8 bases between them. The CDR3 extends over 13 amino acids. CDR3 protein: CASSEGGGQPQHF. Here the CDR3 DNA reads TGTGCCAGCAGTGAAGGAGGGGGACAGCCCCAGCATTTT.

The chain links TRBV6-5 to TRBJ2-7; a possible D gene is TRBD2 (5 bases). In germline, CDR1 is MNHEY, CDR2 SVGAGI. Trimming removed 6 bases from V and 5 bases from J, with 8 bases in between. The CDR3 contains 11 residues. The chain's CDR3 is CASRREDEQYF. DNA of the CDR3: TGTGCCAGCAGACGGGAAGACGAGCAGTACTTC.

This clone was detected only once. The chain couples TRBV5-1 to TRBJ1-1; D may be TRBD1 (6 bases). Looked up from germline, CDR1 is SGHRS and CDR2 is YFSETQ. The germline V and J ends were trimmed by 4 bases and 7 bases, with 17 bases remaining between them. The CDR3 has 14 amino acids. As DNA, the CDR3 is TGCGCCAGCAGCGGACCAAGGGGGACGGTTGAAGCTTTCTTT. It is translated as CASSGPRGTVEAFF.

The J gene is TRBJ2-7, the V gene TRBV7-9; 13 positions match TRBD2. V gave up 5 bases and J gave up 6 bases; unmatched junction bases: 7. Germline V gives CDR1 SEHNR, CDR2 FQNEAQ (reference sequence). CDR3 length equals 15 residues. CDR3 sequence reads: CASSPRLAGGFEQYF. The CDR3 DNA sequence: TGTGCCAGCAGCCCCAGACTAGCGGGAGGTTTCGAGCAGTACTTC.

The chain combines TRBV28 with TRBJ1-4, with 12 bases lining up with TRBD1. The CDR3 has 13 amino acids. Trimming at V came to 7 bases and at J to 10 bases, leaving 4 bases not matched to a gene. Germline V gene lookup returns CDR1 MDHEN and CDR2 SYDVKM. The CDR3 protein is CASIGTGGGKLFF. CDR3 coding DNA: TGTGCCAGCATCGGGACAGGGGGCGGAAAACTGTTTTTT.

The chain has TRBV5-6 and TRBJ2-2; the match to TRBD1 covers 8 bases. This CDR3 is 17 amino acids long. CDR1 and CDR2 (germline): SGHDT, YYEEEE. J was trimmed by 3 bases and V by 4 bases; bases with no gene match: 11. CDR3 sequence reads: CASSVYQGAGYTGELFF. CDR3 DNA: TGTGCCAGCAGCGTTTATCAGGGGGCGGGGTACACCGGGGAGCTGTTTTTT.

This clone was counted once. The V and J genes are TRBV27 and TRBJ2-7; no firm D call. The V gene's germline CDR1 is MNHEY and CDR2 SMNVEV (reference sequence). The CDR3 has 13 amino acids. Trimming removed 9 bases at V and 1 base at J, with 13 bases between. This CDR3 reads CARRHHESYEQYF. Written as DNA, the CDR3 is TGTGCCAGGAGGCACCATGAGTCCTACGAGCAGTACTTC.

In this sample, this clone turned up once. J is TRBJ2-4 and V is TRBV2, with 12 bases lining up with TRBD2. CDR1 is SNHLY and CDR2 is FYNNEI in the germline V gene. This CDR3 is built from 15 residues. Trimming at V came to 6 bases and at J to 9 bases, leaving 9 bases not matched to a gene. The CDR3 bases are TGTGCCAGCAGCGTCCTAGCGGGGGGGGATGGCATTCAGTACTTC. Residues: CASSVLAGGDGIQYF.

A single count supports this clone. This chain uses TRBV7-2 with TRBJ2-5; D is perhaps TRBD2 (5 bases). Germline CDR1 reads SGHTA; CDR2 reads FQGNSA. V lost 2 bases and J 0 bases, leaving 7 bases between the germline ends. The CDR3 has 14 residues. The CDR3 here is CASSLRRYQETQYF. Here the CDR3 DNA reads TGTGCCAGCAGCTTAAGGAGGTACCAAGAGACCCAGTACTTC.

V is TRBV19 and J is TRBJ1-2, with D possibly being TRBD1 (5 bases). This CDR3 spans 14 amino acids. Germline assignment: CDR1 LNHDA and CDR2 SQIVND (reference sequence). The V gene lost 6 bases and the J gene lost 5 bases, with 16 bases spanning the gap. The CDR3 is CASSHVSGFYGYTF. As DNA, the CDR3 is TGTGCCAGTAGCCATGTCTCAGGGTTTTATGGCTACACCTTC. Full variable domain (remainder filled in from reference TRBV19 and TRBJ1-2): DGGITQSPKYLFRKEGQNVTLSCEQNLNHDAMYWYRQDPGQGLRLIYYSQIVNDFQKGDIAEGYSVSREKKESFPLTVTSAQKNPTAFYLCASSHVSGFYGYTFGSGTRLTVV.

The V gene is TRBV5-4, the J gene TRBJ1-1; unclear D gene. Germline V gives CDR1 SGHNT, CDR2 YYREEE (reference sequence). Trimming left V 5 bases short and J 4 bases short, with 9 bases between. The CDR3 contains 12 residues. The CDR3 DNA is TGTGCCAGCAGGAGGCCCTCCACTGAAGCTTTCTTT. Encoded protein: CASRRPSTEAFF.

The rearrangement uses TRBV27 and TRBJ2-1; D gene ambiguous. The CDR3 contains 13 residues. Germline V gene data show CDR1 as MNHEY and CDR2 as SMNVEV (reference sequence). With 3 bases removed from V and 5 bases from J, the gap between germline ends came to 8 bases. The CDR3 DNA follows: TGTGCCAGCAGTTTCGGCAGGAACAATGAGCAGTTCTTC. Its protein is CASSFGRNNEQFF.

The chain is built from TRBV5-5 and TRBJ2-7; tentatively, D is TRBD1 (5 bases). CDR1 and CDR2 from the germline V gene are SGHKS and YYEKEE (reference sequence). Trimming removed 4 bases at V and 5 bases at J, with 10 bases between. There are 12 residues in the CDR3. This CDR3 is CASSLWGDEQYF. The CDR3 DNA reads as TGTGCCAGCAGCCTTTGGGGCGACGAGCAGTACTTC. Complete variable domain (other parts from reference TRBV5-5 and TRBJ2-7): DAGVTQSPTHLIKTRGQQVTLRCSPISGHKSVSWYQQVLGQGPQFIFQYYEKEERGRGNFPDRFSARQFPNYSSELNVNALLLGDSALYLCASSLWGDEQYFGPGTRLTVT.

This clone was detected only once. V gene TRBV19 combines with J gene TRBJ1-3; no clear D. The ends were cut back, 10 bases at V and 3 bases at J, with 13 bases in the middle. Germline V lookup: CDR1 LNHDA, CDR2 SQIVND (reference sequence). This CDR3 has 13 amino acids. CDR3 coding DNA: TGTGCCATCTCTTCGACGGGTGGAAACACCATATATTTT. It translates to CAISSTGGNTIYF.

This chain uses TRBV6-1 with TRBJ1-1; 7 nucleotides line up with TRBD1. This CDR3 has 15 amino acids. In germline, CDR1 is MNHNS, CDR2 SASEGT. After removal of 3 bases from V and 1 base from J, the junction contained 5 bases not matched to a gene. In nucleotides, the CDR3 is TGTGCCAGCAGTGACAAGACAGGGTGGAACACTGAAGCTTTCTTT. It encodes CASSDKTGWNTEAFF.

This chain connects TRBV11-2 to TRBJ2-7; 9 nucleotides align to TRBD1. The germline CDR1 and CDR2 sequences are SGHAT and FQNNGV. The CDR3 sequence is 15 residues long. V was pared by 4 bases and J by 3 bases, with 7 bases of the junction left unmatched. CDR3 bases: TGTGCCAGCAGCTCCTTCGGGACAGGGCTCTACGAGCAGTACTTC. Protein product: CASSSFGTGLYEQYF.

The rearrangement joins TRBV27 to TRBJ1-4, with a tentative D call TRBD1 (6 bases). This CDR3 region has 15 residues. The V end lost 3 bases, the J end lost 5 bases, and 13 bases lay between the germline ends. CDR1 and CDR2 from the germline V gene are MNHEY and SMNVEV (reference sequence). This chain's CDR3 is CASSFVGRGNEKLFF. The CDR3 DNA sequence: TGTGCCAGCAGTTTTGTGGGCAGGGGAAATGAAAAACTGTTTTTT.

This clone appeared once. V gene TRBV6-1 combines with J gene TRBJ1-6; D ambiguous. Between the trimmed V and J ends, which lost 3 bases and 10 bases, there was a span of 10 bases. Germline CDR1 is MNHNS and CDR2 is SASEGT. The CDR3 totals 13 residues. CDR3 sequence (DNA): TGTGCCAGCAGTGAGAGCACAGTATCACCCCTCCACTTT. Protein: CASSESTVSPLHF.

The genes are TRBV5-1 and TRBJ2-2; D is undetermined. Germline V lookup: CDR1 SGHRS, CDR2 YFSETQ. Trimming left V 5 bases short and J 1 base short, with 3 bases between. The CDR3 contains 12 residues. CDR3 protein: CASRQNTGELFF. The CDR3 DNA reads as TGCGCCAGCAGACAGAACACCGGGGAGCTGTTTTTT.

This rearrangement joins TRBV6-4 to TRBJ2-2; D is uncertain. CDR1 is MRHNA and CDR2 is SNTAGT in the germline V gene. The CDR3 is 13 residues long. The V gene lost 3 bases and the J gene lost 1 base, with 3 bases spanning the gap. In nucleotides, the CDR3 is TGTGCCAGCAGTGATAAGAACACCGGGGAGCTGTTTTTT. The encoded protein is CASSDKNTGELFF.

This sequence joins TRBV5-6 and TRBJ1-2, with 7 bases identical to TRBD1. Trimming removed 4 bases from V and 3 bases from J; junction bases left unmatched: 9. This CDR3 is built from 15 residues. Looked up from germline, CDR1 is SGHDT and CDR2 is YYEEEE. CDR3 loop: CASSLGRGRDYGYTF. Here the CDR3 DNA reads TGTGCCAGCAGCCTCGGAAGGGGGCGGGACTATGGCTACACCTTC. The full variable domain, in which reference TRBV5-6 and TRBJ1-2 provide the parts outside the CDR3, is DAGVTQSPTHLIKTRGQQVTLRCSPKSGHDTVSWYQQALGQGPQFIFQYYEEEERQRGNFPDRFSGHQFPNYSSELNVNALLLGDSALYLCASSLGRGRDYGYTFGSGTRLTVV.

V usage is TRBV7-6 and J usage is TRBJ1-1, with 7 bases that match TRBD1. Germline CDR1 and CDR2: SGHVS and FNYEAQ. J gave up 1 base and V 5 bases, and 4 bases lay outside the gene matches. This CDR3 is built from 14 residues. The CDR3 loop reads CASSRGGANTEAFF. The CDR3 DNA is TGTGCCAGCAGCCGAGGGGGCGCGAACACTGAAGCTTTCTTT.

This clone has just a few counts. The chain combines TRBV14 with TRBJ1-5; 11 nucleotides agree with TRBD1. The germline CDR1 and CDR2 sequences are SGHDN and FVKESK. The CDR3 is 16 amino acids. J gave up 7 bases and V 4 bases, and 9 bases lay outside the gene matches. This CDR3 reads CASSPRDRGLEQPQHF. CDR3 nucleotides: TGTGCCAGCAGCCCTCGGGACAGGGGGTTAGAACAGCCCCAGCATTTT.

The CDR3, as DNA: TGTGCCAGCAGCTTAGGGCGGAGGAATGAAGCTTTCTTT. This sequence encodes CASSLGRRNEAFF. The chain joins TRBV7-2 to TRBJ1-1; unclear D gene. The V end was cut by 1 base, the J end by 7 bases, with 10 bases between. The CDR3 consists of 13 residues. CDR1 SGHTA and CDR2 FQGNSA come from the germline V gene.

The chain employs TRBV18 and TRBJ2-1; 13 nucleotides agree with TRBD2. The CDR3 covers 16 residues. Germline V gene sequence: CDR1 KGHSH, CDR2 LQKENI. J lost 2 bases, V lost 6 bases, and 4 bases had no gene match. The CDR3 region is CASSPGTSGTYNEQFF. The CDR3 DNA is TGTGCCAGCTCGCCTGGGACTAGCGGGACCTACAATGAGCAGTTCTTC.